A selection of T cell receptor beta chains follows, all from one sample in a study of shared clonotypes between healthy human individuals. Sequenced by immunoSEQ multiplex PCR; TCRdb stores in-frame clones only, minus some. Of some 1,900,000 clones in the sample, about 95% were seen once. The sequenced sample consisted of naive CD8+ T cells sorted from blood. These receptors originate from a man aged 18 to 30 in good health. Both conserved end residues are part of each CDR3. The order of the fields is V gene, D gene, CDR3 length, clone size, J gene, CDR3 protein, CDR3 DNA. A D gene is named only where the DNA matches it firmly. Only part of the rows carry a size: once, few, many, or a class if the clone is expanded.

v_call: TRBV7-8
d_call: TRBD1
cdr3_length: 15
clone_size: -
j_call: TRBJ1-1
cdr3_aa: CASSLAAGGDTEAFF
cdr3_nt: TGTGCCAGCAGCTTAGCGGCAGGGGGGGACACTGAAGCTTTCTTT

v_call: TRBV6-5
d_call: -
cdr3_length: 14
clone_size: few
j_call: TRBJ1-6
cdr3_aa: CASSYSEGVSPLHF
cdr3_nt: TGTGCCAGCAGTTACTCGGAAGGGGTTTCACCCCTCCACTTT

v_call: TRBV11-2
d_call: -
cdr3_length: 14
clone_size: -
j_call: TRBJ2-1
cdr3_aa: CASSLDGSYNEQFF
cdr3_nt: TGTGCCAGCAGCTTAGATGGCTCGTACAATGAGCAGTTCTTC

v_call: TRBV7-6
d_call: TRBD2
cdr3_length: 16
clone_size: -
j_call: TRBJ2-1
cdr3_aa: CASSSSAGGLNNEQFF
cdr3_nt: TGTGCCAGCAGCTCCTCAGCGGGGGGACTCAACAATGAGCAGTTCTTC

v_call: TRBV7-9
d_call: -
cdr3_length: 14
clone_size: -
j_call: TRBJ1-1
cdr3_aa: CASSLVGGTTEAFF
cdr3_nt: TGTGCCAGCAGCTTAGTTGGAGGGACCACTGAAGCTTTCTTT

v_call: TRBV4-2
d_call: TRBD2
cdr3_length: 18
clone_size: -
j_call: TRBJ2-5
cdr3_aa: CASSQDPWTSPSQETQYF
cdr3_nt: TGTGCCAGCAGCCAAGATCCATGGACTAGCCCTTCTCAAGAGACCCAGTACTTC

v_call: TRBV6-9
d_call: TRBD2
cdr3_length: 13
clone_size: once
j_call: TRBJ2-7
cdr3_aa: CASRGLADREQYF
cdr3_nt: TGTGCCAGCCGGGGACTAGCAGATCGCGAGCAGTACTTC

v_call: TRBV28
d_call: -
cdr3_length: 16
clone_size: once
j_call: TRBJ2-7
cdr3_aa: CASSPRQSVGAYEQYF
cdr3_nt: TGTGCCAGCAGTCCCCGACAATCGGTCGGAGCCTACGAGCAGTACTTC

v_call: TRBV4-2
d_call: TRBD2
cdr3_length: 17
clone_size: -
j_call: TRBJ2-5
cdr3_aa: CASSQEFLAGGQETQYF
cdr3_nt: TGTGCCAGCAGCCAAGAATTCCTCGCGGGGGGCCAAGAGACCCAGTACTTC

v_call: TRBV5-3
d_call: TRBD1
cdr3_length: 18
clone_size: -
j_call: TRBJ1-2
cdr3_aa: CARSLLKDRGHLCYGYTF
cdr3_nt: TGTGCCAGAAGCTTGTTAAAGGACAGGGGGCATCTATGCTATGGCTACACCTTC

v_call: TRBV6-5
d_call: -
cdr3_length: 15
clone_size: -
j_call: TRBJ2-7
cdr3_aa: CASSYHQGSSYEQYF
cdr3_nt: TGTGCCAGCAGTTACCACCAGGGGTCTTCCTACGAGCAGTACTTC

v_call: TRBV29-1
d_call: TRBD1
cdr3_length: 12
clone_size: -
j_call: TRBJ1-1
cdr3_aa: CSVRTGFPEAFF
cdr3_nt: TGCAGCGTCCGGACAGGGTTCCCTGAAGCTTTCTTT

v_call: TRBV27
d_call: TRBD1
cdr3_length: 16
clone_size: -
j_call: TRBJ1-5
cdr3_aa: CASGLDREGSNQPQHF
cdr3_nt: TGTGCCAGCGGACTGGACAGGGAGGGAAGCAATCAGCCCCAGCATTTT

v_call: TRBV4-1
d_call: TRBD1
cdr3_length: 14
clone_size: -
j_call: TRBJ2-2
cdr3_aa: CASSQVQGTGELFF
cdr3_nt: TGCGCCAGCAGCCAAGTACAGGGGACCGGGGAGCTGTTTTTT

v_call: TRBV6-1
d_call: -
cdr3_length: 14
clone_size: -
j_call: TRBJ2-7
cdr3_aa: CASRPGPKIVEQYF
cdr3_nt: TGTGCCAGCAGACCGGGACCTAAAATAGTGGAGCAGTACTTC

v_call: TRBV30
d_call: -
cdr3_length: 15
clone_size: -
j_call: TRBJ1-5
cdr3_aa: CAWGTVGLSNQPQHF
cdr3_nt: TGTGCCTGGGGGACGGTGGGTTTGAGCAATCAGCCCCAGCATTTT

v_call: TRBV7-9
d_call: TRBD1
cdr3_length: 13
clone_size: -
j_call: TRBJ2-7
cdr3_aa: CASSSTGTYEQYF
cdr3_nt: TGTGCCAGCAGTTCGACAGGGACCTACGAGCAGTACTTC